This TCR beta chain was obtained from a study of T cells expressing NK-cell markers. Study details: Eight donors were sequenced, seven testing HCMV-seropositive and one testing seronegative. Notes on the study in general: Whether expanded NKG2C+ T cell clones recognized HCMV stayed uncertain.

TCRdb reprocessed the 5' RACE reads and stores each CDR3 protein as one record, lacking DNA. This repertoire includes tens of thousands of distinct CDR3 sequences. The CDR3 is made up of 13 amino acids. CDR1 is SEHNR, CDR2 FQNEAQ, per germline (reference sequence). To note about this clonotype: Its antigen is currently unknown.

The rearrangement uses TRBV7-9 and TRBJ2-1; TCRdb calls TRBD2, which cannot be checked without DNA. The clonotype was recovered from a woman between 18 and 69 years old in good health. Sequenced: blood T cells: a sorted CD56 or NKG2C T cell subset, CD4+ or CD8+ T cells, or bulk PBMC T cells (not recorded which). CDR3 protein: CASSLAAGFEQFF.